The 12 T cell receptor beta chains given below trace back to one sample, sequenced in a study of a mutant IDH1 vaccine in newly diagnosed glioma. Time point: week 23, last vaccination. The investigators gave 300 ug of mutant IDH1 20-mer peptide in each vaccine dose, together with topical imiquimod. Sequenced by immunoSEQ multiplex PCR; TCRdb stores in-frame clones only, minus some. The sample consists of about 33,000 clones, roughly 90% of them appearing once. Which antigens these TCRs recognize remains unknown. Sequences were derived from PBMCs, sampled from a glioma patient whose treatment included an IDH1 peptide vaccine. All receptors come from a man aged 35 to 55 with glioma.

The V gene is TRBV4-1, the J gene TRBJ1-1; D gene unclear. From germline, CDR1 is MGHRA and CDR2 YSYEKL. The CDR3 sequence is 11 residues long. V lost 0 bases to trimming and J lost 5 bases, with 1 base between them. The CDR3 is CASSQETEAFF. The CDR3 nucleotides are TGCGCCAGCAGCCAAGAGACTGAAGCTTTCTTT.

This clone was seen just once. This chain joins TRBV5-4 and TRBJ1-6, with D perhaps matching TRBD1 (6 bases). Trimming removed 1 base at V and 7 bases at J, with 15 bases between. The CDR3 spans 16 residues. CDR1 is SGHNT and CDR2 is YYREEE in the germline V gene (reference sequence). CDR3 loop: CASSLKGRGLNSPLHF. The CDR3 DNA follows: TGTGCCAGCAGCTTGAAGGGCAGGGGCTTGAATTCACCCCTCCACTTT. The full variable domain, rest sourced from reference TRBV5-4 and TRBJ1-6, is ETGVTQSPTHLIKTRGQQVTLRCSSQSGHNTVSWYQQALGQGPQFIFQYYREEENGRGNFPPRFSGLQFPNYSSELNVNALELDDSALYLCASSLKGRGLNSPLHFGNGTRLTVT.

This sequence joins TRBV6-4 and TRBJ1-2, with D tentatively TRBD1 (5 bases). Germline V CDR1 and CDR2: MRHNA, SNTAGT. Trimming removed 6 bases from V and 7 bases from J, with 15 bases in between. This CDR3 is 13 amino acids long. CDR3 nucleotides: TGTGCCAGCAGAGGGCTTGGGGGTCTTGGCTACACCTTC. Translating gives CASRGLGGLGYTF.

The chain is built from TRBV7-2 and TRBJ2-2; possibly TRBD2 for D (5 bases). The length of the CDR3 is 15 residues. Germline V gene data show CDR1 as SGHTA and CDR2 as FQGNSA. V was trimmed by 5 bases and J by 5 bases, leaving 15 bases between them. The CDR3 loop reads CASSQKQSGTGELFF. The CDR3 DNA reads TGTGCCAGCAGCCAAAAACAGTCGGGGACCGGGGAGCTGTTTTTT.

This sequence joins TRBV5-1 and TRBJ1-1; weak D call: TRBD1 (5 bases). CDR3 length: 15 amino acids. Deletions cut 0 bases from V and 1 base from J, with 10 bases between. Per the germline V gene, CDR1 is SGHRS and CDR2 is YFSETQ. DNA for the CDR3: TGCGCCAGCAGCTTGGTACGGGGACCGAACACTGAAGCTTTCTTT. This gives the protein CASSLVRGPNTEAFF.

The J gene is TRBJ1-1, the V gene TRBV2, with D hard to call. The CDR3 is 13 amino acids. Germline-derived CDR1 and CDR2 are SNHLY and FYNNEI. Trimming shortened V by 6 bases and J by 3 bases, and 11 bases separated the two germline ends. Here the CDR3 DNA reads TGTGCCAGCAGGGTGGGAGGAGACACTGAAGCTTTCTTT. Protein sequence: CASRVGGDTEAFF.

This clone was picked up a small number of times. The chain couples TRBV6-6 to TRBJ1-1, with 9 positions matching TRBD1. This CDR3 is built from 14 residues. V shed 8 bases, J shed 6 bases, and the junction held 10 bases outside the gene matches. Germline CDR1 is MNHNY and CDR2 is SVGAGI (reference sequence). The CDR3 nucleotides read TGTGCCAGCCAGAGCGCGGACAGGGGACCTGAAGCTTTCTTT. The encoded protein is CASQSADRGPEAFF.

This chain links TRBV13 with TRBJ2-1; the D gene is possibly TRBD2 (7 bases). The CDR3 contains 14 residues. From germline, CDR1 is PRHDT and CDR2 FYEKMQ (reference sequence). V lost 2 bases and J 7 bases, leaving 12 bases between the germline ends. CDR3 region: CASSLRGARNEQFF. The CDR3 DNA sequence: TGTGCCAGCAGCTTACGGGGGGCTCGAAATGAGCAGTTCTTC.

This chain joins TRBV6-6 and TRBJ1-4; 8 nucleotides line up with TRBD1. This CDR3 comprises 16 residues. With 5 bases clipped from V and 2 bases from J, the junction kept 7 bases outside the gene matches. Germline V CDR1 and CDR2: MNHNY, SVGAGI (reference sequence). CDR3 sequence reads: CASSRDQGATNEKLFF. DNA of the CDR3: TGTGCCAGCAGTAGAGACCAGGGGGCCACTAATGAAAAACTGTTTTTT.

The CDR3 nucleotides are TGTGCCAGCAGCTCCGGGACAGGGGGCGCGGGGAACACTGAAGCTTTCTTT. This gives the protein CASSSGTGGAGNTEAFF. The chain uses TRBV5-6 and TRBJ1-1, with 12 bases aligning to TRBD1. Germline V gives CDR1 SGHDT, CDR2 YYEEEE. This CDR3 is built from 17 residues. Unmatched junction bases numbered 7, after V lost 3 bases and J lost 1 base. Full variable domain (missing parts from reference TRBV5-6 and TRBJ1-1): DAGVTQSPTHLIKTRGQQVTLRCSPKSGHDTVSWYQQALGQGPQFIFQYYEEEERQRGNFPDRFSGHQFPNYSSELNVNALLLGDSALYLCASSSGTGGAGNTEAFFGQGTRLTVV.

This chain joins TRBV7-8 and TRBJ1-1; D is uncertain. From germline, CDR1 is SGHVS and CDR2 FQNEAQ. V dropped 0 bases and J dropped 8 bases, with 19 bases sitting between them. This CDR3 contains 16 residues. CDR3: CASSLAFHPDMVEAFF. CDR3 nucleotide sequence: TGTGCCAGCAGCTTAGCTTTTCACCCTGATATGGTGGAAGCTTTCTTT. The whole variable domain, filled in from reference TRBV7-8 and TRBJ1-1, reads GAGVSQSPRYKVAKRGQDVALRCDPISGHVSLFWYQQALGQGPEFLTYFQNEAQLDKSGLPSDRFFAERPEGSVSTLKIQRTQQEDSAVYLCASSLAFHPDMVEAFFGQGTRLTVV.

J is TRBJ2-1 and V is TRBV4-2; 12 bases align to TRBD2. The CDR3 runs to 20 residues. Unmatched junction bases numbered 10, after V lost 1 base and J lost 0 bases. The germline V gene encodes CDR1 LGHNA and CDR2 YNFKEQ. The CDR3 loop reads CASSQVYNGLAGTSYNEQFF. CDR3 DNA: TGTGCCAGCAGCCAAGTATATAACGGACTAGCGGGGACCTCCTACAATGAGCAGTTCTTC.